A single sample is the source of the 10 T cell receptor beta chains below, sequenced in a study of T-cell memory formation after mild COVID-19. TCRdb called the 5' RACE reads again in MiXCR, with one record for every CDR3 protein. The sample lists approximately 440,000 distinct CDR3 sequences; about 19% were seen once. The sample consisted of PBMCs or a T cell subset sorted from them (not recorded which). All receptors come from an adult woman who had mild COVID-19 (a few samples of this study predate the infection). Cell type and time point are not known.

The chain is built from TRBV9 and TRBJ1-5; D gene ambiguous. Trimming removed 4 bases at V and 7 bases at J, with 12 bases between. The germline CDR1 and CDR2 sequences are SGDLS and YYNGEE. The CDR3 length is 13 residues. CDR3 amino acids: CASSLGLQQPQHF. In DNA, the CDR3 is TGTGCCAGCAGCCTAGGACTCCAACAGCCCCAGCATTTT.

The chain recombines TRBV12-3 or TRBV12-4 with TRBJ2-2; 7 bases line up with TRBD1. V lost 0 bases and J lost 6; bases outside the gene matches: 10. The CDR3 length is 17 residues. The CDR3 nucleotides are TGTGCCAGCAGTTTAGCGGGGGAGACAGGGATGGCCGGGGAGCTGTTTTTT. Its translation is CASSLAGETGMAGELFF.

This clonotype was picked up a small number of times. This chain connects TRBV27 to TRBJ2-7; 13 nucleotides match TRBD2. This CDR3 is built from 14 residues. After removal of 10 bases from V and 1 base from J, the junction contained 4 bases not matched to a gene. CDR1 and CDR2 (germline): MNHEY, SMNVEV (reference sequence). The CDR3 DNA follows: TGTGCCACCTGGACTAGCGGGAGTTCCTACGAGCAGTACTTC. Its protein is CATWTSGSSYEQYF.

This clonotype was recorded a few times. The genes are TRBV12-3 or TRBV12-4 and TRBJ2-3; TRBD1 aligns across 9 bases. V lost 8 bases, J lost 6 bases, and 12 bases stayed unmatched. This CDR3 has 15 amino acids. The CDR3 region is CASRPGTGIWDTQYF. CDR3 DNA sequence: TGTGCCAGCCGCCCGGGGACAGGGATCTGGGATACGCAGTATTTT.

The V and J genes are TRBV5-1 and TRBJ2-2; D remains unclear. V gave up 2 bases and J gave up 5 bases, with 16 bases separating them. Looked up from germline, CDR1 is SGHRS and CDR2 is YFSETQ. The CDR3 runs to 16 residues. The CDR3 here is CASSLAFEVGTGELFF. The CDR3 region has the DNA TGCGCCAGCAGCTTAGCCTTTGAAGTAGGGACCGGGGAGCTGTTTTTT.

This clonotype was observed a handful of times. This rearrangement joins TRBV11-3 to TRBJ2-6; TRBD1 might be the D (5 bases). CDR1 and CDR2 from the germline V gene are SGHNT and YENEEA. The CDR3 extends over 18 amino acids. V was clipped by 2 bases and J by 0 bases, with 14 bases between them. CDR3 region: CASSLRGHINSGANVLTF. The CDR3 DNA sequence: TGTGCCAGCAGCTTAAGAGGACATATCAACTCTGGGGCCAACGTCCTGACTTTC.

This clonotype turned up a few times. The V and J genes are TRBV7-2 and TRBJ2-2; D is possibly TRBD2 (5 bases). The CDR3 covers 14 residues. V lost 11 bases, J lost 0 bases, and 13 bases lay in between. Germline assignment: CDR1 SGHTA and CDR2 FQGNSA. CDR3 coding DNA: TGTGCCGAGGGAAAGCAACCGAACACCGGGGAGCTGTTTTTT. This codes for CAEGKQPNTGELFF.

The sample holds a few counts of this clonotype. V and J are TRBV12-3 or TRBV12-4 and TRBJ2-2, with D tentatively TRBD1 (6 bases). There are 17 residues in the CDR3. Trimming stripped 5 bases from V and 4 bases from J, with 20 bases between. CDR3 in DNA: TGTGCCAGCAGTCCCCCCCTACAGGGTCTAGGCACCGGGGAGCTGTTTTTT. Protein sequence: CASSPPLQGLGTGELFF.

The sample holds a few counts of this clonotype. V gene TRBV5-1 combines with J gene TRBJ2-7; TRBD1 matches 8 bases. This CDR3 has 17 residues. Germline V CDR1 and CDR2: SGHRS, YFSETQ. V shed 0 bases and J 6 bases; nucleotides not matched to a gene: 14. The CDR3 DNA reads as TGCGCCAGCAGCTTGGTTCAGGGGGCGCCGGCTTTGAGCGAGCAGTACTTC. Translating it yields CASSLVQGAPALSEQYF.

This chain joins TRBV7-2 and TRBJ1-1, with D possibly matching TRBD1 (6 bases). The ends were cut back, 3 bases at V and 0 bases at J, with 11 bases in the middle. Germline loops: CDR1 SGHTA, CDR2 FQGNSA. The CDR3 extends over 15 amino acids. The CDR3 loop reads CASSFGGAVNTEAFF. For the CDR3, the DNA is TGTGCCAGCAGCTTTGGGGGGGCGGTGAACACTGAAGCTTTCTTT.